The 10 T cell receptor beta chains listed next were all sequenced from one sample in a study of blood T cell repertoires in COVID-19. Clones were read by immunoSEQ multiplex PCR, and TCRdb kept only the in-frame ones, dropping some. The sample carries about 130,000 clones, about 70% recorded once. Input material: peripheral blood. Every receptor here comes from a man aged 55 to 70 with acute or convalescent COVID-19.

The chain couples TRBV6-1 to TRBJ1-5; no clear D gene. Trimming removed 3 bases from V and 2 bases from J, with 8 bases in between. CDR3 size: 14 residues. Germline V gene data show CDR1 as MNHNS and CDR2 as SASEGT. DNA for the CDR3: TGTGCCAGCAGTGAGGAGCGGGGCAATCAGCCCCAGCATTTT. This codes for CASSEERGNQPQHF.

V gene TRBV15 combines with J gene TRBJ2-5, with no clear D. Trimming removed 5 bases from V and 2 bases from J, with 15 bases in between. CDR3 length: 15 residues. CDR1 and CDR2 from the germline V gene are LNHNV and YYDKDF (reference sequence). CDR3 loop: CATSLGSYLQETQYF. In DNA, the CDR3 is TGTGCCACCAGCTTGGGCAGTTACCTTCAAGAGACCCAGTACTTC. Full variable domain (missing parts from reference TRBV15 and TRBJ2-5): DAMVIQNPRYQVTQFGKPVTLSCSQTLNHNVMYWYQQKSSQAPKLLFHYYDKDFNNEADTPDNFQSRRPNTSFCFLDIRSPGLGDTAMYLCATSLGSYLQETQYFGPGTRLLVL.

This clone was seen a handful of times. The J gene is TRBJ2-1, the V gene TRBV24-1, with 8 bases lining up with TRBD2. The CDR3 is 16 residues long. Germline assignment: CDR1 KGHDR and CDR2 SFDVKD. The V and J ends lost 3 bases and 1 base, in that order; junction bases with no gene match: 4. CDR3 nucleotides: TGTGCCACCAGTGATACCGGGACTAGATCCTACAATGAGCAGTTCTTC. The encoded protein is CATSDTGTRSYNEQFF.

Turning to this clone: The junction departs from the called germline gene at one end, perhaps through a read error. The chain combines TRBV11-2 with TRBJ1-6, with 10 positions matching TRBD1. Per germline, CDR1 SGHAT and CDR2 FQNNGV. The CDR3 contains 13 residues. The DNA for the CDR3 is TGTGCCAGCAGCTTAGATCTTGACAGGGGGCCATTCTTT. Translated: CASSLDLDRGPFF.

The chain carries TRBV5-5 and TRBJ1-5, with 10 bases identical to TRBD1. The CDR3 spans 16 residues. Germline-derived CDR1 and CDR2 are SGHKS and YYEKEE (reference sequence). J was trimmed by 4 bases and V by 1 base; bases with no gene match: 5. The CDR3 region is CASSLTGTGENQPQHF. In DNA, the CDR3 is TGTGCCAGCAGCTTGACCGGGACAGGGGAGAATCAGCCCCAGCATTTT.

This CDR3 is CASRRGTSGGSYNEQFF. The DNA of the CDR3 is TGTGCCAGCCGAAGGGGGACTAGCGGGGGCTCCTACAATGAGCAGTTCTTC. This chain connects TRBV2 to TRBJ2-1; TRBD2 agrees at 14 bases. V gave up 8 bases and J gave up 0 bases; unmatched junction bases: 6. The germline CDR1 and CDR2 sequences are SNHLY and FYNNEI. This CDR3 region has 17 residues.

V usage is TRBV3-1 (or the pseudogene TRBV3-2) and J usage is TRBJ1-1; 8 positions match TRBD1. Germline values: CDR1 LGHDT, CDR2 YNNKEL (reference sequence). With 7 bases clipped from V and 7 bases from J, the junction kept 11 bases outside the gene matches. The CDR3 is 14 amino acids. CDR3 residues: CASTLGRGLREAFF. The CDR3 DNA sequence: TGTGCCAGCACCCTTGGCAGGGGGCTCCGTGAAGCTTTCTTT.

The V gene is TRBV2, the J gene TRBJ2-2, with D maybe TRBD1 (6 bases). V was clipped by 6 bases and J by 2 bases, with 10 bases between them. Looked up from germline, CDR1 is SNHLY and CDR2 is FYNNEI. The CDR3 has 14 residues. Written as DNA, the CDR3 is TGTGCCAGCAGGACACAGGGAAACACCGGGGAGCTGTTTTTT. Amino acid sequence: CASRTQGNTGELFF. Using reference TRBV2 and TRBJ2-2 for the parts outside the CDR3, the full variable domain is EPEVTQTPSHQVTQMGQEVILRCVPISNHLYFYWYRQILGQKVEFLVSFYNNEISEKSEIFDDQFSVERPDGSNFTLKIRSTKLEDSAMYFCASRTQGNTGELFFGEGSRLTVL.

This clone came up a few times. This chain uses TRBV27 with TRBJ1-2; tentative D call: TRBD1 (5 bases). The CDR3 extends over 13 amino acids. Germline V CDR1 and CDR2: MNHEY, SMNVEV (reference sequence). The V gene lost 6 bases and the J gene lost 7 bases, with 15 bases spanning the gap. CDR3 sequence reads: CASRNMQGGGYTF. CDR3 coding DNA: TGTGCCAGCAGGAATATGCAGGGTGGTGGCTACACCTTC.

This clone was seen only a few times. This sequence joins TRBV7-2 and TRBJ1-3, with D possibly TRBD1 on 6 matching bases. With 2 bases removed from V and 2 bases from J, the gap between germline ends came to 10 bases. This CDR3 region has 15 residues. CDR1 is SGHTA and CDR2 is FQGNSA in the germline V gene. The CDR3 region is CASSLRTGPGNTIYF. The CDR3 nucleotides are TGTGCCAGCAGCTTACGAACAGGGCCTGGAAACACCATATATTTT.